This T cell receptor beta chain was recovered during a study of cytomegalovirus exposure and HLA in healthy donors. Study information: Early released data comprised 80 million or so unique TCRs from HLA-typed donors. Findings and caveats of the study: In a later analysis, most CMV-associated TCR beta chains appeared HLA-restricted.

The PCR ran on 60 Vbeta and 13 Jbeta primers. Profiled with immunoSEQ multiplex PCR; TCRdb holds only in-frame clones, not every one. Among under 200,000 clones listed, over 80% were seen once. The V gene end was trimmed by 7 bases and the J gene end by 8 bases; junction bases not matched to a gene: 8. CDR1 SGHRS and CDR2 YFSETQ come from the germline V gene. This CDR3 is built from 13 residues. This clone came up a few times. Its cognate antigen is unknown. The clonotype comes from a middle-aged man in good health and CMV-seropositive. Sequenced sample: PBMCs. The chain recombines TRBV5-1 with TRBJ1-4; TRBD1 matches 7 bases. The CDR3 is CASRDRVTEKLFF. The CDR3 DNA reads TGCGCCAGCCGAGACAGGGTAACAGAAAAACTGTTTTTT.